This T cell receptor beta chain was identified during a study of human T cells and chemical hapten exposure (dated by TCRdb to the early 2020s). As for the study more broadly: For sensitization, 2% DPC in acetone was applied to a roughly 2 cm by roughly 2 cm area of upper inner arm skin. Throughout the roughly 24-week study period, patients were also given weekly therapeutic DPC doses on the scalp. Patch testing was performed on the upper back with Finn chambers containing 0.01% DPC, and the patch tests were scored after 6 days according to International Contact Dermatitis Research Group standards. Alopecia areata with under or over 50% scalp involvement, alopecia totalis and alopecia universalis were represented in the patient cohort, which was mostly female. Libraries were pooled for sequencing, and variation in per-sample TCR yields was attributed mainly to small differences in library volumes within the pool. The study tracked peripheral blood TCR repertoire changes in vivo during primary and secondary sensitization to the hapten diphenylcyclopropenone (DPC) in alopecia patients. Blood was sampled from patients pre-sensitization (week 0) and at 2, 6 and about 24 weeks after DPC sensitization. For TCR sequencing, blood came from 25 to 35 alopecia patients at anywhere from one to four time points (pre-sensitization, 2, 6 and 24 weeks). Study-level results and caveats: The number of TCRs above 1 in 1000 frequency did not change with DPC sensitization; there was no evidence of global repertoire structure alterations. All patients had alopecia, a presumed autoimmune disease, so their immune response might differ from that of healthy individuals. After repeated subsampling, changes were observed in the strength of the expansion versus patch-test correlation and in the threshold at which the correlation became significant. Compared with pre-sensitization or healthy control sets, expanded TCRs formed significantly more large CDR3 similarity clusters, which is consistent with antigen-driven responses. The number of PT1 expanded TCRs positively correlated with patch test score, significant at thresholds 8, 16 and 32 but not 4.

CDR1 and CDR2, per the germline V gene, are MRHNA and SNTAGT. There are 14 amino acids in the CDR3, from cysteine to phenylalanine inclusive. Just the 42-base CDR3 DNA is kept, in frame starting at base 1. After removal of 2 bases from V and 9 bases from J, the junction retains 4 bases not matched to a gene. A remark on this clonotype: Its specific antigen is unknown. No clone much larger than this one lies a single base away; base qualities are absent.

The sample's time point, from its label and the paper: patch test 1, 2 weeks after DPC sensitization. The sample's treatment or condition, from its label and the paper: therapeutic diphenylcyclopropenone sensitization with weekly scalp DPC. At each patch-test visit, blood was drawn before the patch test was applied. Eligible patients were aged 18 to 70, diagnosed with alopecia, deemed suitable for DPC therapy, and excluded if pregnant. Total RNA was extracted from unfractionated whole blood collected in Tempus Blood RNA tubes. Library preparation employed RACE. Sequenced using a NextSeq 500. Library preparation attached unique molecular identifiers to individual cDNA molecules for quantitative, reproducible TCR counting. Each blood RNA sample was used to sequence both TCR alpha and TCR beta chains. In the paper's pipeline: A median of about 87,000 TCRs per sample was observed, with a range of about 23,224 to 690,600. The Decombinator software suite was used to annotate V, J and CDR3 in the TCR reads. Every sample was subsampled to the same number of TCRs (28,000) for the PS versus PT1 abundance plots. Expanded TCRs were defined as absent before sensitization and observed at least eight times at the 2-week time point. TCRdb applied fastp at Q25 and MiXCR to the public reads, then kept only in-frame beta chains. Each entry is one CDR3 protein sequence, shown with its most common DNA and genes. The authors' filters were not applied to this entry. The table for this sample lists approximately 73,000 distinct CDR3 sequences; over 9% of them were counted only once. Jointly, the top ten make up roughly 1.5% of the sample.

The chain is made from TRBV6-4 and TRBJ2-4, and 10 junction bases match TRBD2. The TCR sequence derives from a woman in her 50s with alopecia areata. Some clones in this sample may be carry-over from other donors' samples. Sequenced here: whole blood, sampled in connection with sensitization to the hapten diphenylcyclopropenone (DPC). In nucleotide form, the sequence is TGTGCCAGCAGTGACGGGGCTAGCGGGAGCATTCAGTACTTC. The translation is CASSDGASGSIQYF.